These 28 T cell receptor beta chains were sequenced from one sample in a study of OX40 agonist ivuxolimab in advanced cancers. Clones were read by immunoSEQ multiplex PCR, and TCRdb kept only the in-frame ones, dropping some. The profile shows around 35,000 clones, approximately 82% of them singletons. The sequencing used CD4+ or CD8+ T cells sorted from blood, collected in a trial of the OX40 agonist ivuxolimab. These receptors originate from an adult with an advanced solid tumor such as melanoma, head and neck, liver or kidney cancer.

This rearrangement joins TRBV28 to TRBJ1-1; D ambiguous. Trimming left V 7 bases short and J 8 bases short, with 8 bases between. Germline lookup yields CDR1 MDHEN and CDR2 SYDVKM. This CDR3 is built from 10 residues. Here the CDR3 reads CASTTSEAFF. CDR3 sequence (DNA): TGTGCCAGCACCACGTCAGAAGCTTTCTTT.

The V gene is TRBV7-2, the J gene TRBJ2-1; D is ambiguous. V was shortened by 5 bases and J by 7 bases, with 15 bases between the two germline ends. Germline values: CDR1 SGHTA, CDR2 FQGNSA. The CDR3 spans 14 residues. The CDR3 region is CASSLGSSGNEQFF. CDR3 sequence (DNA): TGTGCCAGCAGCCTAGGAAGTTCCGGTAATGAGCAGTTCTTC.

The genes are TRBV4-3 and TRBJ1-1; D is perhaps TRBD1 (5 bases). V was pared by 2 bases and J by 3 bases, with 7 bases between. Germline assignment: CDR1 LGHNA and CDR2 YSLEER. The CDR3 totals 13 residues. The CDR3 is CASSQLGDTEAFF. The DNA of the CDR3 is TGCGCCAGCAGCCAATTGGGGGACACTGAAGCTTTCTTT.

J is TRBJ1-1 and V is TRBV19; maybe TRBD1 (6 bases). Trimming removed 5 bases from V and 10 bases from J, with 20 bases in between. The CDR3 runs to 14 residues. Germline V gene sequence: CDR1 LNHDA, CDR2 SQIVND (reference sequence). The CDR3: CASSPTPEGVRAFF. The CDR3 bases are TGTGCCAGTAGTCCTACGCCGGAGGGGGTGAGAGCTTTCTTT.

The V and J genes are TRBV5-6 and TRBJ2-2; the D is unclear. Trimming cost V 4 bases and J 5 bases, with 12 bases left between them. Germline lookup yields CDR1 SGHDT and CDR2 YYEEEE. CDR3 length: 14 amino acids. The CDR3 here is CASSLLTATGELFF. CDR3 in DNA: TGTGCCAGCAGCCTACTTACAGCGACCGGGGAGCTGTTTTTT.

The chain recombines TRBV7-9 with TRBJ2-1; 14 nucleotides match TRBD2. With V trimmed by 3 bases and J by 10 bases, 2 bases remained unmatched. CDR1 SEHNR and CDR2 FQNEAQ come from the germline V gene (reference sequence). The CDR3 runs to 14 residues. The CDR3 bases are TGTGCCAGCAGCTTGGGACTAGCGGGGGACGAGCAGTTCTTC. As protein: CASSLGLAGDEQFF. Drawing the rest from reference TRBV7-9 and TRBJ2-1, the complete variable domain is DTGVSQNPRHKITKRGQNVTFRCDPISEHNRLYWYRQTLGQGPEFLTYFQNEAQLEKSRLLSDRFSAERPKGSFSTLEIQRTEQGDSAMYLCASSLGLAGDEQFFGPGTRLTVL.

There are a few counts of this clone. The chain joins TRBV7-2 to TRBJ2-7, with 11 bases matching TRBD2. CDR1 and CDR2 (germline): SGHTA, FQGNSA. CDR3 size: 15 residues. V lost 5 bases to trimming and J lost 4 bases; unmatched junction nucleotides: 7. The CDR3 DNA is TGTGCCAGCAGCCAAACTAGCGGGAGTCAATACGAGCAGTACTTC. Translation: CASSQTSGSQYEQYF.

This sequence joins TRBV4-3 and TRBJ2-2, with D hard to call. The V gene lost 0 bases and the J gene lost 4 bases, with 3 bases spanning the gap. CDR3 size: 13 residues. The germline V gene encodes CDR1 LGHNA and CDR2 YSLEER. This chain's CDR3 is CASSQEITGELFF. In DNA, the CDR3 is TGCGCCAGCAGCCAAGAAATCACCGGGGAGCTGTTTTTT.

This clone was counted a few times. DNA of the CDR3: TGTGCCAGTAGTATGTTTAAGGGGGGCAATCAGCCCCAGCATTTT. It is translated as CASSMFKGGNQPQHF. The V gene is TRBV19, the J gene TRBJ1-5; D is possibly TRBD1 (6 bases). Germline V gene lookup returns CDR1 LNHDA and CDR2 SQIVND (reference sequence). The CDR3 sequence is 15 residues long. V was cut by 3 bases and J by 2 bases, with 11 bases left in between.

CDR3 DNA: TGTGCCAGCAGCCCCCTCGGGAGCACCGGGGAGCTGTTTTTT. This codes for CASSPLGSTGELFF. The chain has TRBV9 and TRBJ2-2, with D perhaps matching TRBD2 (6 bases). Trimming removed 4 bases at V and 4 bases at J, with 11 bases between. The CDR3 sequence is 14 residues long. CDR1 is SGDLS, CDR2 YYNGEE, per germline.

The rearrangement links TRBV7-2 to TRBJ2-3; unclear D gene. In germline, CDR1 is SGHTA, CDR2 FQGNSA. V lost 4 bases, J lost 0 bases, and 11 bases lay in between. This CDR3 has 15 residues. CDR3 loop: CASSSKLLSTDTQYF. CDR3 bases: TGTGCCAGCAGCTCCAAATTGTTAAGCACAGATACGCAGTATTTT.

J is TRBJ2-5 and V is TRBV7-3, with D tentatively TRBD2 (6 bases). V lost 5 bases and J lost 5, with 15 bases in between. Per germline, CDR1 SGHTA and CDR2 FQGTGA. This CDR3 is 14 amino acids long. As DNA, the CDR3 is TGTGCCAGCAGCCCCGGGACGGCGGGGGAGACCCAGTACTTC. Translation: CASSPGTAGETQYF.

The chain couples TRBV16 to TRBJ2-2, with D uncertain. The germline V gene has CDR1 KGHSY and CDR2 FQNENV. This CDR3 spans 15 amino acids. V lost 3 bases to trimming and J lost 0 bases, with 8 bases between them. The CDR3 DNA reads TGTGCCAGCAGCCAGAGGTCAGCGAACACCGGGGAGCTGTTTTTT. It yields the protein CASSQRSANTGELFF.

A single count supports this clone. This chain joins TRBV12-5 and TRBJ1-1, with D possibly matching TRBD1 (5 bases). The CDR3 consists of 17 residues. Germline V gene sequence: CDR1 LGHNT, CDR2 FRNRAP. Trimming left V 2 bases short and J 0 bases short, with 16 bases between. The CDR3 region is CASGLTPTVDMNTEAFF. The CDR3 coding sequence is TGTGCTAGTGGTTTGACTCCGACAGTCGATATGAACACTGAAGCTTTCTTT.

The chain links TRBV27 to TRBJ2-1; D is possibly TRBD2 (5 bases). Germline CDR1 is MNHEY and CDR2 is SMNVEV (reference sequence). The germline V and J ends were trimmed by 8 bases and 0 bases, with 11 bases remaining between them. This CDR3 region has 14 residues. The CDR3 DNA sequence: TGTGCCAGCGGGTTCGGGGACTCCTACAATGAGCAGTTCTTC. It specifies CASGFGDSYNEQFF.

The chain carries TRBV19 and TRBJ2-3; TRBD2 matches 16 bases. This CDR3 is 18 amino acids long. V lost 5 bases and J lost 6; bases outside the gene matches: 11. Germline V CDR1 and CDR2: LNHDA, SQIVND (reference sequence). The CDR3 nucleotides are TGTGCCAGTAGTGAGACCGGGACTAGCGGGAGGGAGTCCGATACGCAGTATTTT. Translated, it gives CASSETGTSGRESDTQYF.

V is TRBV12-2 and J is TRBJ2-5; TRBD2 reflects the table's D call only, with no check against the DNA. TRBV12-2 is deemed a pseudogene. This CDR3 has 16 residues. The CDR3 DNA sequence: TGTGCAAGTCGCTTTGATAGCGGGGTGGGGAAAGAGACCCAGTACTTC. This sequence encodes CASRFDSGVGKETQYF.

This rearrangement joins TRBV4-3 to TRBJ2-3, with no clear D. Germline-derived CDR1 and CDR2 are LGHNA and YSLEER. V dropped 4 bases and J dropped 1 base, with 6 bases sitting between them. CDR3 length: 13 amino acids. CDR3 sequence (DNA): TGCGCCAGCAGCCCCGGAGGCACAGATACGCAGTATTTT. Its protein product is CASSPGGTDTQYF.

V gene TRBV9 combines with J gene TRBJ1-2; possibly TRBD1 for D (5 bases). V lost 2 bases and J 4 bases, leaving 15 bases between the germline ends. The CDR3 runs 15 residues. CDR1 is SGDLS and CDR2 is YYNGEE in the germline V gene. Here the CDR3 reads CASSVRAEGVYGYTF. As DNA, the CDR3 is TGTGCCAGCAGCGTCAGAGCGGAAGGGGTCTATGGCTACACCTTC.

In its sample, this clone was seen a few times. The chain employs TRBV2 and TRBJ1-5, with D perhaps TRBD1 (5 bases). CDR1 and CDR2 from the germline V gene are SNHLY and FYNNEI. The V end lost 6 bases, the J end lost 4 bases, and 16 bases lay between the germline ends. The CDR3 contains 15 residues. The CDR3 here is CASSLGTGGNQPQHF. Written as DNA, the CDR3 is TGTGCCAGCAGCCTGGGGACCGGAGGGAATCAGCCCCAGCATTTT.

There are a few counts of this clone. The chain has TRBV9 and TRBJ1-3; tentative D call: TRBD1 (6 bases). The CDR3 runs to 15 residues. V lost 3 bases to trimming and J lost 0 bases, with 10 bases between them. The germline CDR1 and CDR2 sequences are SGDLS and YYNGEE. The CDR3 coding sequence is TGTGCCAGCAGCGAGACAGGTTTCTCTGGAAACACCATATATTTT. It is translated as CASSETGFSGNTIYF. The entire variable domain, with the rest obtained from reference TRBV9 and TRBJ1-3, is as follows: DSGVTQTPKHLITATGQRVTLRCSPRSGDLSVYWYQQSLDQGLQFLIQYYNGEERAKGNILERFSAQQFPDLHSELNLSSLELGDSALYFCASSETGFSGNTIYFGEGSWLTVV.

V and J are TRBV10-3 and TRBJ2-7; TRBD1 aligns across 7 bases. V was clipped by 10 bases and J by 0 bases; unmatched bases: 9. The CDR3 loop spans 14 amino acids. CDR1 is ENHRY and CDR2 is SYGVKD in the germline V gene. CDR3: CASRPRDSSYEQYF. The CDR3 nucleotides are TGTGCCAGCAGACCCCGGGACAGCTCCTACGAGCAGTACTTC.

The chain couples TRBV10-3 to TRBJ1-1; no reliable D call. Germline CDR1 and CDR2: ENHRY and SYGVKD. The CDR3 length is 16 residues. The V gene lost 2 bases and the J gene lost 0 bases, with 13 bases spanning the gap. The CDR3 bases are TGTGCCATCAGTGAGAGAGGTGCGGTGGTGAACACTGAAGCTTTCTTT. This sequence encodes CAISERGAVVNTEAFF.

This clone was detected only a few times. The chain couples TRBV7-9 to TRBJ1-4; 8 nucleotides line up with TRBD1. Losses at the gene ends were 5 bases for V and 1 base for J; bases not matched to a gene: 6. The CDR3 length is 16 residues. CDR1 is SEHNR, CDR2 FQNEAQ, per germline (reference sequence). This CDR3 reads CASSTLGQGTNEKLFF. The CDR3 nucleotides read TGTGCCAGCAGCACCCTTGGACAGGGAACTAATGAAAAACTGTTTTTT. The full variable domain, completed using reference TRBV7-9 and TRBJ1-4, is DTGVSQNPRHKITKRGQNVTFRCDPISEHNRLYWYRQTLGQGPEFLTYFQNEAQLEKSRLLSDRFSAERPKGSFSTLEIQRTEQGDSAMYLCASSTLGQGTNEKLFFGSGTQLSVL.

The rearrangement joins TRBV6-6 to TRBJ1-2; weak D call: TRBD1 (6 bases). Germline-derived CDR1 and CDR2 are MNHNY and SVGAGI (reference sequence). This CDR3 region has 13 residues. The V end was cut by 11 bases, the J end by 3 bases, with 16 bases between. For the CDR3, the DNA is TGTGCCGCCAACGGGGGCGGTTACTATGGCTACACCTTC. This translates into CAANGGGYYGYTF.

The chain employs TRBV4-1 and TRBJ2-7, with 9 bases lining up with TRBD2. The CDR3 is 14 residues long. Germline CDR1 reads MGHRA; CDR2 reads YSYEKL. J gave up 2 bases and V 1 base, and 0 bases lay outside the gene matches. CDR3 residues: CASSQGTSAYEQYF. The CDR3 nucleotides are TGCGCCAGCAGCCAAGGGACTAGCGCCTACGAGCAGTACTTC.

This chain links TRBV27 with TRBJ2-7, with D hard to call. CDR1 MNHEY and CDR2 SMNVEV come from the germline V gene (reference sequence). V dropped 3 bases and J dropped 2 bases, with 11 bases sitting between them. CDR3 length: 14 amino acids. The CDR3 loop is CASSFAGPAYEQYF. The CDR3 DNA sequence: TGTGCCAGCAGTTTTGCAGGACCGGCCTACGAGCAGTACTTC.

The genes are TRBV27 and TRBJ2-3; 7 positions match TRBD2. J lost 4 bases, V lost 8 bases, and 9 bases had no gene match. CDR3 length: 14 residues. In germline, CDR1 is MNHEY, CDR2 SMNVEV (reference sequence). DNA for the CDR3: TGTGCCAGCGGCCTGGCGGGGGTACCAGATACGCAGTATTTT. Amino acids: CASGLAGVPDTQYF.